The clone carrying this T cell receptor beta chain has a count of ten or more. Its antigen is still unknown. The entry originates in a study of human T cells and chemical hapten exposure. Study context: Patches with 0.01% DPC went on the upper back, and the tests were read at 6 days.

Study-wide findings and caveats: The study found that DPC sensitization did not change TCRs above 1 in 1000 frequency. Donors in the study had alopecia, meaning their immune response may differ from healthy people's.

Individual cDNA molecules each carried unique molecular identifiers attached by the library. Each CDR3 protein is one row after TCRdb ran MiXCR on the RACE reads. Of 140,000 or so distinct CDR3 sequences listed, about 10% are singletons. Time point given: patch test 2, 6 weeks after DPC sensitization. Sample treatment: therapeutic diphenylcyclopropenone sensitization with weekly scalp DPC. Germline assignment: CDR1 MNHNS and CDR2 SASEGT. The length of the CDR3 is 15 residues. With V trimmed by 4 bases and J by 3 bases, 1 base remained unmatched. The TCR sequence derives from a woman between 45 and 65 years old with alopecia areata. Some clones in this sample may be carry-over from other donors' samples. This chain connects TRBV6-1 to TRBJ2-1, with 12 bases matching TRBD2. The material was whole blood, obtained in connection with sensitization to the hapten diphenylcyclopropenone (DPC). The CDR3 protein is CASSGLAGDYNEQFF. The CDR3 DNA reads TGTGCCAGCAGTGGACTAGCGGGAGACTACAATGAGCAGTTCTTC.